These 25 T cell receptor beta chains came from one sample sequenced in a study of early T cells in non-severe SARS-CoV-2 infection. TCRdb independently ran MiXCR on the 5' RACE reads; one entry per CDR3 protein. Here the sample spans over 25,000 distinct CDR3 sequences, approximately 6% being singletons. Sequencing was done on a sample of whole blood. These receptors came from an adult who was a healthcare worker with PCR-confirmed SARS-CoV-2 infection or an uninfected control (not recorded which).

This clonotype was picked up many times. The chain uses TRBV12-3 or TRBV12-4 and TRBJ1-5; 7 bases agree with TRBD1. The CDR3 is 14 residues long. V dropped 4 bases and J dropped 1; count of bases not matched to a gene: 1. The CDR3: CASSWGQSNQPQHF. The CDR3 DNA sequence: TGTGCCAGCAGTTGGGGACAGAGCAATCAGCCCCAGCATTTT.

The chain is built from TRBV20-1 and TRBJ2-3; D uncertain. Trimming took off 0 bases at V and 0 bases at J, with 10 bases between the two ends. The CDR3 consists of 15 residues. Per the germline V gene, CDR1 is DFQATT and CDR2 is SNEGSKA (reference sequence). CDR3: CSARDPAGSTDTQYF. The CDR3 DNA sequence: TGCAGTGCTAGAGATCCGGCCGGTAGCACAGATACGCAGTATTTT.

In its sample, this clonotype is medium-sized. V gene TRBV19 combines with J gene TRBJ2-7, with a possible D match to TRBD1 (6 bases). The CDR3 has 15 amino acids. The V end was cut by 4 bases, the J end by 4 bases, with 17 bases between. Germline lookup yields CDR1 LNHDA and CDR2 SQIVND (reference sequence). The CDR3 sequence: CASSTKQGDVYEQYF. Written as DNA, the CDR3 is TGTGCCAGTAGTACAAAACAGGGAGACGTTTACGAGCAGTACTTC. The complete variable domain, with remaining parts taken from reference TRBV19 and TRBJ2-7, reads DGGITQSPKYLFRKEGQNVTLSCEQNLNHDAMYWYRQDPGQGLRLIYYSQIVNDFQKGDIAEGYSVSREKKESFPLTVTSAQKNPTAFYLCASSTKQGDVYEQYFGPGTRLTVT.

This clonotype occurred many times. The rearrangement links TRBV4-3 to TRBJ2-4; 11 bases line up with TRBD2. CDR1 and CDR2 (germline): LGHNA, YSLEER. The CDR3 totals 15 residues. With V trimmed by 3 bases and J by 8 bases, 6 bases remained unmatched. CDR3 region: CASSHGSGGADIQYF. In nucleotides, the CDR3 is TGCGCCAGCAGCCATGGTAGCGGGGGGGCTGACATTCAGTACTTC.

This clonotype was picked up many times. The chain uses TRBV20-1 and TRBJ1-5; unclear D gene. This CDR3 has 12 amino acids. Germline V gene sequence: CDR1 DFQATT, CDR2 SNEGSKA (reference sequence). V dropped 3 bases and J dropped 2 bases, with 5 bases sitting between them. CDR3: CSASYRNQPQHF. CDR3 nucleotide sequence: TGCAGTGCTAGTTACCGCAATCAGCCCCAGCATTTT.

In its sample, this clonotype is medium-sized. The gene calls are TRBV7-2 and TRBJ1-2, with 10 bases lining up with TRBD1. The ends lost 1 base at V and 6 bases at J; junction bases unmatched: 5. The CDR3 has 15 amino acids. Germline V gives CDR1 SGHTA, CDR2 FQGNSA. DNA for the CDR3: TGTGCCAGCAGCTTAGAGGGACAGGGGAGGGATGGCTACACCTTC. The encoded protein is CASSLEGQGRDGYTF.

This clonotype was seen at least ten times. The chain couples TRBV20-1 to TRBJ2-7; 13 bases map to TRBD2. This CDR3 is 14 amino acids long. CDR1 is DFQATT and CDR2 is SNEGSKA in the germline V gene (reference sequence). Trimming cost V 2 bases and J 7 bases; bases outside gene matches: 5. This chain's CDR3 is CSARMGTSGEEQYF. The CDR3 nucleotides read TGCAGTGCTAGAATGGGGACTAGCGGGGAGGAGCAGTACTTC.

V and J are TRBV18 and TRBJ1-2; TRBD1 is a possible D gene (6 bases). V dropped 3 bases and J dropped 2 bases, with 10 bases sitting between them. Germline lookup yields CDR1 KGHSH and CDR2 LQKENI. This CDR3 has 14 residues. CDR3 sequence: CASSPRDTNYGYTF. The CDR3 region has the DNA TGTGCCAGCTCACCTAGGGACACAAACTATGGCTACACCTTC.

This clonotype was recorded many times. The chain couples TRBV14 to TRBJ1-1; D possibly corresponds to TRBD1 (6 bases). V was pared by 4 bases and J by 5 bases, with 17 bases between. CDR1 and CDR2 (germline): SGHDN, FVKESK. The CDR3 consists of 15 residues. The CDR3 region is CASSPGRGKRTEAFF. The CDR3 nucleotides are TGTGCCAGCAGCCCTGGGAGGGGGAAGAGAACTGAAGCTTTCTTT. Full variable domain (remainder filled in from reference TRBV14 and TRBJ1-1): EAGVTQFPSHSVIEKGQTVTLRCDPISGHDNLYWYRRVMGKEIKFLLHFVKESKQDESGMPNNRFLAERTGGTYSTLKVQPAELEDSGVYFCASSPGRGKRTEAFFGQGTRLTVV.

The table lists this clonotype with a few counts. CDR3 nucleotides: TGCAGCGTCCGACAGGGGGCGATGAATGAGCAGTTCTTC. Its translation: CSVRQGAMNEQFF. The J gene is TRBJ2-1, the V gene TRBV29-1, with 10 bases identical to TRBD1. Unmatched junction bases numbered 6, after V lost 6 bases and J lost 7 bases. This CDR3 is 13 amino acids long. CDR1 is SQVTM, CDR2 ANQGSEA, per germline.

This clonotype came up a few times. This chain joins TRBV10-3 and TRBJ2-2; the D gene is possibly TRBD1 (5 bases). Trimming took 9 bases from V and 4 from J, leaving 9 bases between them. The CDR3 extends over 12 amino acids. The germline CDR1 and CDR2 sequences are ENHRY and SYGVKD. CDR3 nucleotides: TGTGCCATGGGGCCGGGCACCGGGGAGCTGTTTTTT. Translated: CAMGPGTGELFF.

By sample share, this clonotype is medium-sized (0.01 to 0.1%). The CDR3 DNA sequence: TGTGCCAGCAGCTTCCTTAGTACTTGGGAGCAGTTCTTC. Translation gives CASSFLSTWEQFF. The rearrangement joins TRBV5-5 to TRBJ2-1; D is ambiguous. This CDR3 is built from 13 residues. Trimming pared 2 bases from V and 10 bases from J, leaving 13 bases between. Germline V gene sequence: CDR1 SGHKS, CDR2 YYEKEE (reference sequence).

On this clonotype: Being one base from a much bigger clone, this may be a read error. The rearrangement uses TRBV7-8 and TRBJ2-2; no reliable D call. V lost 1 base and J lost 9, with 6 bases in between. This CDR3 is 12 amino acids long. The germline CDR1 and CDR2 sequences are SGHVS and FQNEAQ. The CDR3 sequence is CASSLVDRELFF. CDR3 DNA sequence: TGTGCCAGCAGCTTAGTGGATAGGGAGCTGTTTTTT.

This clonotype was found many times. The gene calls are TRBV4-3 and TRBJ2-1; D remains ambiguous. V was cut by 4 bases and J by 0 bases, with 10 bases left in between. This CDR3 has 15 amino acids. CDR1 is LGHNA and CDR2 is YSLEER in the germline V gene. The CDR3 coding sequence is TGCGCCAGCAGCCGAACAGCTAGCTCCTACAATGAGCAGTTCTTC. Translating it yields CASSRTASSYNEQFF.

This clonotype was seen a few times. V is TRBV24-1 and J is TRBJ2-2; TRBD1 or TRBD2 may be the D gene (5 bases each). Germline loops: CDR1 KGHDR, CDR2 SFDVKD. The CDR3 length is 12 residues. Trimming stripped 12 bases from V and 8 bases from J, with 15 bases between. CDR3 sequence reads: CAVEEGTGELFF. CDR3 bases: TGTGCCGTGGAGGAAGGGACGGGGGAGCTGTTTTTT.

This clonotype was found many times. The V call is TRBV21-1, the J call TRBJ2-5. TRBV21-1 is noted as a pseudogene. There are 14 residues in the CDR3. CDR3 protein: CASSKEYIQETQYF. CDR3 coding DNA: TGTGCCAGCAGCAAAGAATACATCCAAGAGACCCAGTACTTC.

This chain uses TRBV12-3 or TRBV12-4 with TRBJ1-4; TRBD1 is a possible D gene (5 bases). Trimming stripped 4 bases from V and 6 bases from J, with 12 bases between. CDR3 size: 14 residues. CDR3 region: CASSYRKRHEKLFF. In DNA form, the CDR3 reads TGTGCCAGCAGTTACAGGAAAAGGCATGAAAAACTGTTTTTT.

Many counts were recorded for this clonotype. This chain's CDR3 is CASSFRLAGKDEQYF. DNA of the CDR3: TGTGCCAGCAGCTTTCGATTGGCGGGCAAAGACGAGCAGTACTTC. The gene calls are TRBV7-6 and TRBJ2-7, with D possibly being TRBD2 (5 bases). There are 15 residues in the CDR3. V was cut by 3 bases and J by 5 bases, with 17 bases left in between. Germline V CDR1 and CDR2: SGHVS, FNYEAQ.

Worth noting for this clonotype: Since a much larger clone is just one base distant, this may be a read error. The genes are TRBV6-6 and TRBJ1-6; the match to TRBD1 covers 9 bases. CDR3 length: 16 residues. The germline V gene has CDR1 MNHNY and CDR2 SVGAGI (reference sequence). CDR3 DNA sequence: TGTGACAGCAGTCGGAAGACAGGGGGATCTAATTCACCCCTCCACTTT. It yields the protein CDSSRKTGGSNSPLHF.

This clonotype was seen ten or more times. This chain uses TRBV13 with TRBJ1-6, with a possible D match to TRBD1 (5 bases). V lost 2 bases to trimming and J lost 6 bases, with 14 bases between them. The CDR3 totals 16 residues. The germline V gene has CDR1 PRHDT and CDR2 FYEKMQ (reference sequence). CDR3 DNA: TGTGCCAGCAGCTTAACCAAGCAGGGCGGTAATTCACCCCTCCACTTT. This translates into CASSLTKQGGNSPLHF.

This chain uses TRBV20-1 with TRBJ2-7; no reliable D call. CDR1 is DFQATT and CDR2 is SNEGSKA in the germline V gene (reference sequence). There are 11 residues in the CDR3. V was trimmed by 6 bases and J by 3 bases, leaving 9 bases between them. The CDR3 nucleotides read TGCAGTGCGAAGTCGATCTACGAGCAGTACTTC. Protein sequence: CSAKSIYEQYF.

This clonotype was seen a handful of times. The chain joins TRBV5-4 to TRBJ2-7; 7 positions agree with TRBD1. The CDR3 spans 14 residues. Trimming cost V 6 bases and J 2 bases; bases outside gene matches: 8. Germline V gives CDR1 SGHNT, CDR2 YYREEE (reference sequence). This CDR3 reads CASTDLGTAYEQYF. The CDR3 DNA is TGTGCCAGCACCGATTTGGGGACAGCCTACGAGCAGTACTTC. Using reference TRBV5-4 and TRBJ2-7 for the parts outside the CDR3, the full variable domain is ETGVTQSPTHLIKTRGQQVTLRCSSQSGHNTVSWYQQALGQGPQFIFQYYREEENGRGNFPPRFSGLQFPNYSSELNVNALELDDSALYLCASTDLGTAYEQYFGPGTRLTVT.

The sample holds many counts of this clonotype. The chain carries TRBV7-2 and TRBJ1-4; no firm D call. Germline CDR1 is SGHTA and CDR2 is FQGNSA. This CDR3 contains 13 residues. Deletions cut 2 bases from V and 7 bases from J, with 8 bases between. The chain's CDR3 is CASSLIGGEKLFF. CDR3 nucleotides: TGTGCCAGCAGCTTAATAGGTGGTGAAAAACTGTTTTTT.

This clonotype was found a few times. J is TRBJ2-1 and V is TRBV12-3 or TRBV12-4; 12 bases agree with TRBD2. After removal of 6 bases from V and 5 bases from J, the junction contained 8 bases not matched to a gene. The CDR3 extends over 16 amino acids. CDR3 bases: TGTGCCAGCAGGGCTAGCGGGGGGGACCGGAACAATGAGCAGTTCTTC. It is translated as CASRASGGDRNNEQFF.

This clonotype was counted at least ten times. This chain joins TRBV7-2 and TRBJ1-2; TRBD1 is a possible D gene (5 bases). Germline V CDR1 and CDR2: SGHTA, FQGNSA. This CDR3 comprises 15 residues. The V and J ends lost 2 bases and 2 bases respectively, with 12 bases between them. CDR3 bases: TGTGCCAGCAGCTTAACAGGTTCTCGAAACTATGGCTACACCTTC. It translates to CASSLTGSRNYGYTF.